A selection of T cell receptor beta chains follows, all from one sample in a study of shared T cell receptors in the human thymus. Only in-frame clones appear in the TCRdb table, and some are missing; sequencing was by immunoSEQ multiplex PCR. This table holds more than 550,000 clones, over 75% found once. These records were also assigned to another study, of human thymus T cells.

Material for sequencing was thymocytes. These TCRs come from a girl under two years old with a congenital heart defect. Each CDR3 is given with its conserved first and last residue. The order of the fields is J gene, V gene, clone size, D gene, CDR3 protein, CDR3 DNA. The D gene is left open where the match is weak. Size values are once, few and many counts, or a class for expanded clones, and some rows have none.

>TRBJ2-5|TRBV6-5|once|-
CASSYPGNAPETQYF
TGTGCCAGCAGTTACCCGGGAAACGCCCCGGAGACCCAGTACTTC
>TRBJ1-6|TRBV10-3|-|TRBD1
CATTPASGTGGNSPLHF
TGTGCCACCACCCCAGCTTCCGGGACAGGGGGAAATTCACCCCTCCACTTT
>TRBJ2-7|TRBV5-8|-|TRBD1
CASSYKEEDRSYEQYF
TGTGCCAGCAGCTACAAAGAAGAGGACAGGTCCTACGAGCAGTACTTC
>TRBJ1-5|TRBV18|-|-
CASTSDTYSNQPQHF
TGTGCCAGCACGTCGGACACTTATTCCAATCAGCCCCAGCATTTT
>TRBJ1-5|TRBV23-1|-|-
CASNHDRNQPQHF
TGCGCCAGCAACCATGACAGAAATCAGCCCCAGCATTTT
>TRBJ1-4|TRBV7-2|-|-
CASSPAGPLGRKLFF
TGTGCCAGCAGCCCAGCGGGCCCTTTAGGCCGAAAACTGTTTTTT
>TRBJ1-2|TRBV5-8|-|TRBD1
CASSGGTGGRNGYTF
TGTGCCAGCAGCGGGGGGACAGGGGGTCGAAATGGCTACACCTTC
>TRBJ1-3|TRBV5-5|few|-
CASTSPAGNTIYF
TGTGCCAGCACCTCCCCTGCTGGAAACACCATATATTTT
>TRBJ1-2|TRBV10-3|-|TRBD1
CAITGTGNYGYTF
TGTGCCATCACCGGGACAGGGAACTATGGCTACACCTTC
>TRBJ1-5|TRBV28|few|TRBD1
CASSPRRQGSNQPQHF
TGTGCCAGCAGCCCCCGCCGACAGGGCTCCAATCAGCCCCAGCATTTT
>TRBJ1-3|TRBV19|-|-
CASRRGGVSGNTIYF
TGTGCCAGTAGGCGAGGAGGAGTCTCTGGAAACACCATATATTTT
>TRBJ2-2|TRBV9|-|-
CASSVARTGELFF
TGTGCCAGCAGCGTAGCTAGGACCGGGGAGCTGTTTTTT
>TRBJ2-7|TRBV5-1|-|TRBD1
CASSAHRGDLFYEQYF
TGCGCCAGCAGCGCCCACAGGGGGGACTTATTCTACGAGCAGTACTTC
>TRBJ1-1|TRBV19|once|TRBD1
CASSTPGQGTPNTEAFF
TGTGCCAGTAGTACTCCGGGACAGGGGACACCGAACACTGAAGCTTTCTTT
>TRBJ1-1|TRBV29-1|-|-
CSVEDVEAFF
TGCAGCGTGGAGGACGTTGAAGCTTTCTTT
>TRBJ1-1|TRBV9|-|TRBD1
CASSVELVTGGGVAFF
TGTGCCAGCAGCGTAGAATTGGTGACAGGGGGTGGTGTGGCTTTCTTT
>TRBJ1-1|TRBV27|once|TRBD1
CASSLSPTGNEGAFF
TGTGCCAGCAGTTTATCCCCGACAGGGAATGAAGGAGCTTTCTTT
>TRBJ1-1|TRBV10-3|-|TRBD1
CAITGDREADTEAFF
TGTGCCATCACCGGGGACAGGGAGGCGGACACTGAAGCTTTCTTT
>TRBJ2-7|TRBV28|-|TRBD1
CASSARQGATHYEQYF
TGTGCCAGCAGCGCCCGACAGGGGGCGACCCACTACGAGCAGTACTTC
>TRBJ1-6|TRBV6-8|-|-
CASSDREYHSPLHF
TGTGCCAGCAGTGACAGAGAATACCATTCACCCCTCCACTTT
>TRBJ1-1|TRBV15|-|TRBD1
CATNGGQGSSEAFF
TGTGCCACCAACGGGGGACAGGGGAGTTCTGAAGCTTTCTTT
>TRBJ1-1|TRBV28|-|-
CASLSGGELNTEAFF
TGTGCCAGCCTTTCGGGGGGAGAGTTGAACACTGAAGCTTTCTTT
>TRBJ2-3|TRBV19|-|-
CASSIFFGPFHPSTGKPDTQYF
TGTGCCAGTAGTATCTTTTTCGGGCCCTTCCACCCCTCAACAGGGAAACCAGATACGCAGTATTTT
>TRBJ1-1|TRBV27|-|-
CASNSRAGEAFF
TGTGCCAGCAACTCAAGGGCGGGTGAAGCTTTCTTT
>TRBJ1-5|TRBV19|-|-
CASTNQYSNQPQHF
TGTGCCAGTACCAACCAGTATAGCAATCAGCCCCAGCATTTT
>TRBJ1-2|TRBV4-1|-|-
CASSQGGPGGGDYGYTF
TGCGCCAGCAGCCAAGGGGGACCTGGCGGGGGGGACTATGGCTACACCTTC
>TRBJ2-5|TRBV5-4|once|-
CASSPTELRQETQYF
TGTGCCAGCAGCCCGACAGAGCTTCGCCAAGAGACCCAGTACTTC
>TRBJ1-1|TRBV19|-|-
CASSITDKEAFF
TGTGCCAGTAGTATAACAGATAAGGAAGCTTTCTTT
>TRBJ1-2|TRBV7-9|-|-
CASSETKTRMEGYTF
TGTGCCAGCAGCGAAACTAAAACCCGTATGGAAGGCTACACCTTC
>TRBJ2-3|TRBV15|-|TRBD2
CATSSGLAGDTQYF
TGTGCCACCAGTTCGGGACTAGCGGGAGATACGCAGTATTTT
>TRBJ1-2|TRBV5-1|-|TRBD1
CARLQGNYGYTF
TGCGCCAGACTACAGGGGAACTATGGCTACACCTTC
>TRBJ1-1|TRBV5-1|-|TRBD1
CASSSHRGAGTEAFF
TGCGCCAGCAGCTCCCACAGGGGGGCGGGAACTGAAGCTTTCTTT
>TRBJ1-4|TRBV6-6|-|-
CASSRGPNEKLFF
TGTGCCAGCAGCAGGGGTCCTAATGAAAAACTGTTTTTT
>TRBJ1-1|TRBV7-9|-|-
CASSRNSGAWGTEAFF
TGTGCCAGCAGCCGAAATTCAGGGGCGTGGGGCACTGAAGCTTTCTTT
>TRBJ1-2|TRBV7-9|-|-
CASSLFRGGFYGYTF
TGTGCCAGCAGCTTATTTCGGGGTGGCTTCTATGGCTACACCTTC
>TRBJ2-7|TRBV21-1|-|-
CASSIRQGWGEQYF
TGTGCCAGCAGCATCCGGCAGGGATGGGGCGAGCAGTACTTC
>TRBJ2-2|TRBV6-1|-|-
CASSGPLKGDSTGELFF
TGTGCCAGCAGTGGACCTCTTAAGGGAGATAGTACCGGGGAGCTGTTTTTT
>TRBJ1-2|TRBV15|-|-
CATSREIRGGGSYTF
TGTGCCACCAGCAGAGAGATTAGAGGCGGGGGGAGCTACACCTTC
>TRBJ2-2|TRBV7-3|-|TRBD2
CASTRGGTGELFF
TGTGCCAGCACTCGCGGGGGCACCGGGGAGCTGTTTTTT
>TRBJ2-1|TRBV5-5|-|-
CASSLVAGGSYNEQFF
TGTGCCAGCAGCTTGGTGGCCGGGGGCTCCTACAATGAGCAGTTCTTC
>TRBJ2-7|TRBV21-1|-|-
CASRTARGFYEQYF
TGTGCCAGCAGAACGGCACGGGGTTTCTACGAGCAGTACTTC
>TRBJ1-2|TRBV5-1|-|TRBD1
CASSLRQGGYTF
TGCGCCAGCAGCTTGCGACAGGGTGGCTACACCTTC
>TRBJ1-4|TRBV7-9|once|-
CASSASVTNEKLFF
TGTGCCAGCAGCGCCAGCGTTACTAATGAAAAACTGTTTTTT
>TRBJ2-7|TRBV7-2|-|-
CASSETAGPEDEQYF
TGTGCCAGCAGCGAAACGGCGGGTCCGGAGGACGAGCAGTACTTC
>TRBJ2-7|TRBV5-1|-|-
CASSRMTASYEQYF
TGCGCCAGCAGCCGAATGACAGCGTCCTACGAGCAGTACTTC
>TRBJ1-1|TRBV5-4|-|TRBD1
CASSLKTGDGWRSAEAFF
TGTGCCAGCAGCTTGAAAACAGGGGATGGTTGGCGCTCTGCTGAAGCTTTCTTT
>TRBJ2-5|TRBV18|once|-
CASSPSQDPTMTQYF
TGTGCCAGCTCACCATCCCAGGATCCTACGATGACCCAGTACTTC
>TRBJ1-4|TRBV28|few|-
CASSSPGGRSEKLFF
TGTGCCAGCAGTTCCCCTGGGGGCAGAAGTGAAAAACTGTTTTTT
>TRBJ2-2|TRBV5-4|-|TRBD1
CASSYNRGSTGELFF
TGTGCCAGCAGCTATAACAGGGGAAGCACCGGGGAGCTGTTTTTT
>TRBJ1-1|TRBV7-3|-|-
CASRFPGRDRHTEAFF
TGTGCCAGCAGGTTCCCCGGGCGGGACCGTCACACTGAAGCTTTCTTT